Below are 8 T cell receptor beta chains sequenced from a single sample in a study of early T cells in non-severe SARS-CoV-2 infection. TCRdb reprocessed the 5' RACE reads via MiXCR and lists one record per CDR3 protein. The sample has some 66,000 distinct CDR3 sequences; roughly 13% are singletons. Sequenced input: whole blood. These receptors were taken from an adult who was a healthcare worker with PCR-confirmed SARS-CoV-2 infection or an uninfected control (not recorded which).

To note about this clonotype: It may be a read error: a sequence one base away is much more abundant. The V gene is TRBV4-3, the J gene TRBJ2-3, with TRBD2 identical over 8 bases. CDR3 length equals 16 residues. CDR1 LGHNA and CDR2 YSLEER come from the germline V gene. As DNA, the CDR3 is TGCGCCAACAGCCAAGGAGGAGCGGGGGTCACAGATACGCAGTATTTT. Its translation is CANSQGGAGVTDTQYF.

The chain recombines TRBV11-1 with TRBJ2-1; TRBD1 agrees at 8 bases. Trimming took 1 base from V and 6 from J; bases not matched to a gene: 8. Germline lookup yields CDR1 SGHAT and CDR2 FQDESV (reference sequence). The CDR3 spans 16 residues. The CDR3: CASSLGSGTGGNEQFF. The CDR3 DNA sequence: TGTGCCAGCAGCTTAGGCTCCGGGACAGGTGGCAATGAGCAGTTCTTC.

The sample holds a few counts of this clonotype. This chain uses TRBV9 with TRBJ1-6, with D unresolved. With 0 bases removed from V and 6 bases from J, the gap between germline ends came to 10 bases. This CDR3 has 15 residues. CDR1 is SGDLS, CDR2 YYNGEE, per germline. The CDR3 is CASSVGPRLNSPLHF. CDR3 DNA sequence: TGTGCCAGCAGCGTAGGTCCCAGACTTAATTCACCCCTCCACTTT. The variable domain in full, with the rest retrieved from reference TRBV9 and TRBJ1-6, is DSGVTQTPKHLITATGQRVTLRCSPRSGDLSVYWYQQSLDQGLQFLIQYYNGEERAKGNILERFSAQQFPDLHSELNLSSLELGDSALYFCASSVGPRLNSPLHFGNGTRLTVT.

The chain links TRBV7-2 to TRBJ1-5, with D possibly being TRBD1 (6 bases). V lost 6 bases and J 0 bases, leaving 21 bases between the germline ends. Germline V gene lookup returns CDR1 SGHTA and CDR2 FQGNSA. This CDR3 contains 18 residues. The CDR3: CASSRRGPGLSSNQPQHF. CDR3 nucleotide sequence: TGTGCCAGCAGTCGCCGGGGGCCGGGACTTAGTAGCAATCAGCCCCAGCATTTT.

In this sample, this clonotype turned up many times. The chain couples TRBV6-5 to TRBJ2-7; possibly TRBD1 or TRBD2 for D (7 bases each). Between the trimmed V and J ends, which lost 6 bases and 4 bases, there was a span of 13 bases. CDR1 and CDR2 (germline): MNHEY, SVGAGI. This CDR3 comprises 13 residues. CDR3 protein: CASSERGQYEQYF. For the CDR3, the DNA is TGTGCCAGCAGCGAGCGGGGACAGTACGAGCAGTACTTC.

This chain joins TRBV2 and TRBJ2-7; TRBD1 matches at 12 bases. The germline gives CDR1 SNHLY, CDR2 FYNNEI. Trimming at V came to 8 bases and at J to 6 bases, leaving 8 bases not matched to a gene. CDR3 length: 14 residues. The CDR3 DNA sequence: TGTGCCAGCGGAAGGGACAGGGGGCGCGGCGAGCAGTACTTC. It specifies CASGRDRGRGEQYF.

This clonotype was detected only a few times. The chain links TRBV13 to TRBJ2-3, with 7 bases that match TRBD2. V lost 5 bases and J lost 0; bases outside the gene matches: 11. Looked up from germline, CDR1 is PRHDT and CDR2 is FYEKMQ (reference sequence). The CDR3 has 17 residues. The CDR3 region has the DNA TGTGCCAGCAGCCACCCCCTGGCGGGAGTAAGCACAGATACGCAGTATTTT. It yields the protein CASSHPLAGVSTDTQYF.

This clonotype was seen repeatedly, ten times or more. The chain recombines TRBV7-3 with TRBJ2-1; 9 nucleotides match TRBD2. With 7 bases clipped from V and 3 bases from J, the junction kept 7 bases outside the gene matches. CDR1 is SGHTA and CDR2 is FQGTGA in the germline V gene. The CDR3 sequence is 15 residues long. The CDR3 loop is CASITSGLFYNEQFF. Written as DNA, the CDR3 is TGTGCCAGCATTACTAGCGGGCTTTTCTACAATGAGCAGTTCTTC.